The 7 T cell receptor beta chains listed next were all sequenced from one sample in a study of T cell repertoires in cytomegalovirus infection. MiXCR, applied by TCRdb to the reads, yields one record per CDR3 protein. The sample holds tens of thousands of distinct CDR3 sequences, about 4% seen once. The sequencing input was PBMCs. The receptors derive from a human donor in good health (CMV status not recorded). Some clones in this sample may be carry-over from other donors' samples.

This chain uses TRBV19 with TRBJ1-2; maybe TRBD1 (6 bases). Germline V CDR1 and CDR2: LNHDA, SQIVND (reference sequence). The CDR3 has 11 amino acids. V was cut by 8 bases and J by 4 bases, with 8 bases left in between. This CDR3 reads CASGGSYGYTF. For the CDR3, the DNA is TGTGCCAGTGGGGGCTCCTATGGCTACACCTTC. The full variable domain, in which reference TRBV19 and TRBJ1-2 provide the parts outside the CDR3, is DGGITQSPKYLFRKEGQNVTLSCEQNLNHDAMYWYRQDPGQGLRLIYYSQIVNDFQKGDIAEGYSVSREKKESFPLTVTSAQKNPTAFYLCASGGSYGYTFGSGTRLTVV.

This clonotype was detected many times. The J gene is TRBJ2-1, the V gene TRBV7-2; 10 bases align to TRBD2. V was pared by 5 bases and J by 8 bases, with 9 bases of the junction left unmatched. This CDR3 comprises 15 residues. The germline V gene has CDR1 SGHTA and CDR2 FQGNSA. CDR3 bases: TGTGCCAGCAGCCCCGCCGGGACTAGCGTAGATGAGCAGTTCTTC. Protein product: CASSPAGTSVDEQFF.

This clonotype came up many times. V usage is TRBV28 and J usage is TRBJ1-5; the D gene is possibly TRBD1 (6 bases). Germline CDR1 is MDHEN and CDR2 is SYDVKM. Trimming removed 7 bases from V and 5 bases from J, with 21 bases in between. The CDR3 consists of 16 residues. The CDR3 nucleotides are TGTGCCAGCATCCCACGGGGGGGGGCGAATTATCAGCCCCAGCATTTT. Its protein is CASIPRGGANYQPQHF.

This clonotype was seen at least ten times. The J gene is TRBJ2-5, the V gene TRBV7-2; D not certain. Germline assignment: CDR1 SGHTA and CDR2 FQGNSA. The V end was cut by 1 base, the J end by 2 bases, with 5 bases between. This CDR3 contains 13 residues. The chain's CDR3 is CASSLGPQETQYF. The CDR3 DNA follows: TGTGCCAGCAGCTTAGGACCGCAAGAGACCCAGTACTTC.

This clonotype came up a few times. The genes are TRBV5-6 and TRBJ2-3; TRBD2 matches 10 bases. This CDR3 is 16 amino acids long. CDR1 is SGHDT and CDR2 is YYEEEE in the germline V gene. V trimming: 2 bases; J trimming: 4 bases; junction bases outside the gene matches: 7. CDR3 nucleotides: TGTGCCAGCAGCTTTCTCGGACTAGCGGAGTCAGATACGCAGTATTTT. This codes for CASSFLGLAESDTQYF.

This clonotype showed up many times. The chain combines TRBV12-5 with TRBJ2-1; possible D gene TRBD2, 5 bases. V dropped 6 bases and J dropped 0 bases, with 9 bases sitting between them. Germline-derived CDR1 and CDR2 are LGHNT and FRNRAP. This CDR3 is built from 14 residues. The CDR3 spells CASGPRGSYNEQFF. The CDR3 nucleotides are TGTGCTAGTGGCCCCCGGGGCTCCTACAATGAGCAGTTCTTC. Based on the CDR3 plus reference TRBV12-5 and TRBJ2-1, the full variable domain is DARVTQTPRHKVTEMGQEVTMRCQPILGHNTVFWYRQTMMQGLELLAYFRNRAPLDDSGMPKDRFSAEMPDATLATLKIQPSEPRDSAVYFCASGPRGSYNEQFFGPGTRLTVL.

This clonotype was counted ten times or more. This chain connects TRBV5-1 to TRBJ1-1; TRBD1 might be the D (5 bases). Trimming took 0 bases from V and 3 from J, leaving 12 bases between them. The CDR3 covers 15 residues. Germline values: CDR1 SGHRS, CDR2 YFSETQ. The CDR3: CASSLGPGSYTEAFF. For the CDR3, the DNA is TGCGCCAGCAGCTTGGGTCCAGGGAGTTACACTGAAGCTTTCTTT.